These T cell receptor beta chains were read from a single sample in a study of blood T cell repertoires in COVID-19. Sequenced by immunoSEQ multiplex PCR; TCRdb stores in-frame clones only, minus some. The sample contains roughly 150,000 clones, under 90% of which appear only once. Sequencing input: PBMCs or T cells enriched from blood (not recorded which). The receptors stem from a man aged 55 to 70 who had recovered from COVID-19. CDR3s include the opening cysteine and the closing phenylalanine or tryptophan. The D gene is left open where the match is weak. Not every row has a clone size; where given, it reads once, few, many or a size class.

>TRBV2|.|TRBJ1-1|.
CASSVTGSNTEAFF
TGTGCCAGCAGTGTTACAGGGTCGAACACTGAAGCTTTCTTT
>TRBV9|TRBD1|TRBJ2-7|.
CASGQGRGEQYF
TGTGCCAGTGGACAGGGCAGAGGCGAGCAGTACTTC
>TRBV9|.|TRBJ1-5|.
CASSVGGAGNQPQHF
TGTGCCAGCAGCGTAGGGGGCGCAGGCAATCAGCCCCAGCATTTT
>TRBV14|TRBD1|TRBJ1-6|.
CASSQETGLGSPLHF
TGTGCCAGCAGCCAAGAGACAGGGCTGGGATCACCCCTCCACTTT
>TRBV2|.|TRBJ2-6|once
CASSDSSGANVLTF
TGTGCCAGCAGTGACAGCTCTGGGGCCAACGTCCTGACTTTC
>TRBV7-8|TRBD2|TRBJ2-2|.
CASSLPSLRAGVRTGELFF
TGTGCCAGCAGCTTACCCTCCCTGAGGGCGGGAGTACGGACCGGGGAGCTGTTTTTT
>TRBV19|.|TRBJ1-5|.
CASSILTDSNQPQHF
TGTGCCAGTAGTATCTTAACAGATAGCAATCAGCCCCAGCATTTT
>TRBV5-1|TRBD2|TRBJ2-1|.
CASSKWTSGDFNEQFF
TGCGCCAGCAGCAAGTGGACTAGCGGGGATTTCAATGAGCAGTTCTTC
>TRBV9|TRBD2|TRBJ2-1|once
CASSPSGGGTNEQFF
TGTGCCAGCAGCCCTAGCGGGGGGGGAACCAATGAGCAGTTCTTC
>TRBV28|.|TRBJ2-7|.
CASSFSRPEQYF
TGTGCCAGCAGTTTTTCCAGGCCCGAGCAGTACTTC